This note documents a single T cell receptor (beta chain) sequence. Its antigen is still unknown. The sample comes from a study of T cell responses to AZD1222 COVID-19 vaccine. Profiled with immunoSEQ multiplex PCR; TCRdb holds only in-frame clones, not every one. This sample has over 150,000 clones; around 91% occur once, and the top ten carry approximately 6.9%. Study observations and caveats: Compared with day 0, the breadth and depth of the Spike-specific TCR repertoire rose significantly after two doses of AZD1222.

The sample here was peripheral blood, taken on day 0 of AZD1222 vaccination. This TCR was sampled from an adult in good health.

CDR3 sequence reads: CASSVVGASTEAFF. The CDR3 nucleotides read TGTGCCAGCAGCGTAGTAGGGGCGAGCACTGAAGCTTTCTTT. The chain combines TRBV9 with TRBJ1-1; maybe TRBD1 (5 bases). Germline V gene data show CDR1 as SGDLS and CDR2 as YYNGEE. Between the trimmed V and J ends, which lost 0 bases and 4 bases, there was a span of 10 bases. The CDR3 contains 14 residues.